What follows is one TCR beta chain and its context. What it binds is unknown. This sample is drawn from a study of OX40 agonist ivuxolimab in advanced cancers. Study-wide background: Males comprised 75% to 90% of the group, whose mean age was approximately 60 years (range roughly 23 to 80). The study, taken as a whole, reports: CD8+ T cells were the subset that, on average, had more expanded clones than CD4+. What antigens the expanded peripheral T cells recognized was never established.

CDR1 GTSNPN and CDR2 SVGIG come from the germline V gene (reference sequence). The CDR3 totals 13 residues. V was clipped by 0 bases and J by 3 bases, with 8 bases between them. Generated by immunoSEQ multiplex PCR, the TCRdb table keeps only in-frame clones and is missing some. The sample consists of roughly 48,000 clones, more than 75% of them appearing once. The sample in question was CD4+ or CD8+ T cells sorted from blood, obtained in a trial of the OX40 agonist ivuxolimab. V usage is TRBV30 and J usage is TRBJ1-2; D is uncertain. The TCR comes from an adult with an advanced solid tumor such as melanoma, head and neck, liver or kidney cancer. This CDR3 reads CAWSVLQDYGYTF. CDR3 nucleotide sequence: TGTGCCTGGAGTGTACTCCAGGACTATGGCTACACCTTC.